The rows below give T cell receptor beta chains drawn from one sample of a study of cytomegalovirus exposure and HLA in healthy donors. Libraries were prepared by immunoSEQ multiplex PCR; TCRdb keeps only in-frame clonotypes and omits some of them. The data hold 150,000 to 200,000 clones, with around four fifths observed a single time. Sequencing was performed on PBMCs. Source of these receptors: a man aged 18 to 30 in good health and CMV-seropositive. CDR3s include the opening cysteine and the closing phenylalanine or tryptophan. The order of the fields is J gene, D gene, V gene, clone size, CDR3 protein, CDR3 DNA. A D gene is named only where the DNA matches it firmly. Part of the rows lack a size; the others show once, few, many or a class for expanded clones.

J gene: TRBJ1-2
D gene: NA
V gene: TRBV7-9
clone size: once
CDR3 protein: CASSLSVGYTF
CDR3 DNA: TGTGCCAGCAGCTTATCTGTTGGCTACACCTTC

J gene: TRBJ2-7
D gene: NA
V gene: TRBV29-1
clone size: NA
CDR3 protein: CSVRSGEGYEQYF
CDR3 DNA: TGCAGCGTTCGTTCAGGGGAAGGCTACGAGCAGTACTTC

J gene: TRBJ2-7
D gene: NA
V gene: TRBV30
clone size: once
CDR3 protein: CAWSSGLDEQYF
CDR3 DNA: TGTGCCTGGAGTTCAGGTTTGGACGAGCAGTACTTC

J gene: TRBJ2-1
D gene: TRBD2
V gene: TRBV11-2
clone size: NA
CDR3 protein: CASSFGTNSYNEQFF
CDR3 DNA: TGTGCCAGCAGCTTTGGGACTAACTCCTACAATGAGCAGTTCTTC

J gene: TRBJ1-3
D gene: NA
V gene: TRBV4-1
clone size: NA
CDR3 protein: CASSQEQGLSGNTIYF
CDR3 DNA: TGCGCCAGCAGCCAAGAGCAGGGTCTCTCTGGAAACACCATATATTTT

J gene: TRBJ1-5
D gene: NA
V gene: TRBV6-7
clone size: NA
CDR3 protein: CASSSRISGELCNQPQHF
CDR3 DNA: TGTGCCAGCAGTTCGAGGATTTCAGGGGAACTGTGCAATCAGCCCCAGCATTTT

J gene: TRBJ1-2
D gene: NA
V gene: TRBV27
clone size: NA
CDR3 protein: CASSLRGGYGYTF
CDR3 DNA: TGTGCCAGCAGTTTAAGGGGGGGCTATGGCTACACCTTC

J gene: TRBJ2-5
D gene: NA
V gene: TRBV5-1
clone size: NA
CDR3 protein: CASSLGSLETQYF
CDR3 DNA: TGCGCCAGCAGCTTGGGGAGTTTAGAGACCCAGTACTTC

J gene: TRBJ1-5
D gene: TRBD1
V gene: TRBV6-5
clone size: NA
CDR3 protein: CASSSQGGQPQHF
CDR3 DNA: TGTGCCAGCTCCTCACAGGGGGGACAGCCCCAGCATTTT

J gene: TRBJ1-1
D gene: NA
V gene: TRBV7-2
clone size: NA
CDR3 protein: CASSKAGFSEAFF
CDR3 DNA: TGTGCCAGCAGCAAAGCGGGTTTTTCAGAAGCTTTCTTT

J gene: TRBJ1-5
D gene: NA
V gene: TRBV10-2
clone size: few
CDR3 protein: CASSESGQTQPQHF
CDR3 DNA: TGCGCCAGCAGTGAGTCCGGACAGACTCAGCCCCAGCATTTT

J gene: TRBJ2-3
D gene: TRBD2
V gene: TRBV7-9
clone size: NA
CDR3 protein: CASSRGRVGVTDTQYF
CDR3 DNA: TGTGCCAGCAGCCGCGGGAGGGTGGGAGTAACAGATACGCAGTATTTT

J gene: TRBJ2-1
D gene: NA
V gene: TRBV7-8
clone size: NA
CDR3 protein: CASSPKTGWSVNEQFF
CDR3 DNA: TGTGCCAGCAGCCCCAAGACAGGATGGTCGGTCAATGAGCAGTTCTTC

J gene: TRBJ2-7
D gene: NA
V gene: TRBV4-1
clone size: NA
CDR3 protein: CASSQWRGEEQYF
CDR3 DNA: TGCGCCAGCAGCCAATGGAGGGGCGAGGAGCAGTACTTC

J gene: TRBJ1-2
D gene: TRBD1
V gene: TRBV6-5
clone size: few
CDR3 protein: CASRRTGTNYGYTF
CDR3 DNA: TGTGCCAGCAGGAGGACAGGGACTAACTATGGCTACACCTTC

J gene: TRBJ2-2
D gene: NA
V gene: TRBV19
clone size: NA
CDR3 protein: CASSIGGGTGELFF
CDR3 DNA: TGTGCCAGTAGTATAGGGGGCGGCACCGGGGAGCTGTTTTTT

J gene: TRBJ2-2
D gene: NA
V gene: TRBV28
clone size: NA
CDR3 protein: CASNSVTGELFF
CDR3 DNA: TGTGCCAGCAACTCCGTAACCGGGGAGCTGTTTTTT

J gene: TRBJ1-1
D gene: TRBD1
V gene: TRBV28
clone size: NA
CDR3 protein: CASTNNRGRAGRAFF
CDR3 DNA: TGTGCCAGCACGAATAACAGGGGGCGCGCAGGGAGAGCTTTCTTT

J gene: TRBJ1-2
D gene: TRBD1
V gene: TRBV19
clone size: NA
CDR3 protein: CASSIFGQGGGYTF
CDR3 DNA: TGTGCCAGTAGTATATTCGGACAGGGGGGAGGCTACACCTTC

J gene: TRBJ2-1
D gene: TRBD2
V gene: TRBV23-1
clone size: NA
CDR3 protein: CASSPEGLAGVFNEQFF
CDR3 DNA: TGCGCCAGCAGCCCCGAGGGGCTAGCGGGAGTATTTAATGAGCAGTTCTTC

J gene: TRBJ2-2
D gene: TRBD1
V gene: TRBV19
clone size: NA
CDR3 protein: CASTDHGTGITGELFF
CDR3 DNA: TGTGCCAGTACAGATCATGGGACAGGGATCACCGGGGAGCTGTTTTTT

J gene: TRBJ1-5
D gene: TRBD1
V gene: TRBV15
clone size: NA
CDR3 protein: CATSDRGTGHQPQHF
CDR3 DNA: TGTGCCACCAGCGACCGAGGGACAGGCCATCAGCCCCAGCATTTT

J gene: TRBJ2-5
D gene: TRBD2
V gene: TRBV6-1
clone size: few
CDR3 protein: CASSKLAGGETQYF
CDR3 DNA: TGTGCCAGCAGTAAACTAGCGGGGGGAGAGACCCAGTACTTC

J gene: TRBJ1-1
D gene: NA
V gene: TRBV7-9
clone size: once
CDR3 protein: CASSRDSEAFF
CDR3 DNA: TGTGCCAGCAGCCGAGACAGCGAAGCTTTCTTT

J gene: TRBJ2-2
D gene: NA
V gene: TRBV5-6
clone size: NA
CDR3 protein: CASSLGLLEGGELFF
CDR3 DNA: TGTGCCAGCAGCTTGGGACTCTTGGAGGGCGGGGAGCTGTTTTTT

J gene: TRBJ1-5
D gene: NA
V gene: TRBV15
clone size: NA
CDR3 protein: CATSRVTGTIVQPQHF
CDR3 DNA: TGTGCCACCAGCAGGGTAACCGGGACAATTGTTCAGCCCCAGCATTTT

J gene: TRBJ2-1
D gene: TRBD2
V gene: TRBV5-6
clone size: NA
CDR3 protein: CAGSLGGLAVYNEQFF
CDR3 DNA: TGTGCCGGCAGCCTGGGCGGACTAGCGGTCTACAATGAGCAGTTCTTC

J gene: TRBJ2-7
D gene: TRBD1
V gene: TRBV23-1
clone size: NA
CDR3 protein: CASIKPGTVYEQYF
CDR3 DNA: TGCGCCAGCATAAAACCCGGGACAGTCTACGAGCAGTACTTC

J gene: TRBJ1-1
D gene: NA
V gene: TRBV5-1
clone size: NA
CDR3 protein: CASSLALGGNTEAFF
CDR3 DNA: TGCGCCAGCAGCTTGGCCCTGGGGGGGAACACTGAAGCTTTCTTT

J gene: TRBJ1-1
D gene: NA
V gene: TRBV27
clone size: once
CDR3 protein: CASSLGGVTEAFF
CDR3 DNA: TGTGCCAGCAGTTTAGGAGGGGTGACTGAAGCTTTCTTT

J gene: TRBJ2-7
D gene: NA
V gene: TRBV6-6
clone size: NA
CDR3 protein: CASSWGDSSIYEQYF
CDR3 DNA: TGTGCCAGCAGCTGGGGGGACAGTTCCATCTACGAGCAGTACTTC

J gene: TRBJ1-5
D gene: TRBD1
V gene: TRBV2
clone size: NA
CDR3 protein: CASSDGTGTHQPQHF
CDR3 DNA: TGTGCCAGCAGTGATGGGACAGGGACCCATCAGCCCCAGCATTTT

J gene: TRBJ1-2
D gene: NA
V gene: TRBV5-3
clone size: NA
CDR3 protein: CARSLVRGSNYGYTF
CDR3 DNA: TGTGCCAGAAGCTTAGTCAGGGGAAGTAACTATGGCTACACCTTC

J gene: TRBJ2-7
D gene: TRBD2
V gene: TRBV4-3
clone size: NA
CDR3 protein: CASSHSTSGYEQYF
CDR3 DNA: TGCGCCAGCAGCCATTCGACTAGCGGGTACGAGCAGTACTTC

J gene: TRBJ2-1
D gene: NA
V gene: TRBV4-1
clone size: NA
CDR3 protein: CASSQDPRDLYNEQFF
CDR3 DNA: TGCGCCAGCAGCCAAGATCCCCGGGATCTTTACAATGAGCAGTTCTTC

J gene: TRBJ2-3
D gene: NA
V gene: TRBV5-1
clone size: NA
CDR3 protein: CASSLDRGDTQYF
CDR3 DNA: TGCGCCAGCAGCTTGGACCGGGGAGATACGCAGTATTTT

J gene: TRBJ2-4
D gene: NA
V gene: TRBV20-1
clone size: NA
CDR3 protein: CSASGRGIQYF
CDR3 DNA: TGCAGTGCTAGCGGGAGAGGCATTCAGTACTTC

J gene: TRBJ2-2
D gene: NA
V gene: TRBV4-3
clone size: NA
CDR3 protein: CASSFGPGHQANTGELFF
CDR3 DNA: NA

J gene: TRBJ1-5
D gene: NA
V gene: TRBV6-1
clone size: few
CDR3 protein: CASRESTYQPQHF
CDR3 DNA: TGTGCCAGCAGGGAGAGTACATACCAGCCCCAGCATTTT

J gene: TRBJ2-7
D gene: NA
V gene: TRBV28
clone size: NA
CDR3 protein: CASEGTSYEQYF
CDR3 DNA: TGTGCCAGCGAGGGGACATCCTACGAGCAGTACTTC

J gene: TRBJ1-3
D gene: TRBD1
V gene: TRBV5-1
clone size: NA
CDR3 protein: CASSRRQGGNTIYF
CDR3 DNA: TGCGCCAGCAGCCGAAGACAGGGTGGAAACACCATATATTTT

J gene: TRBJ2-2
D gene: NA
V gene: TRBV5-6
clone size: NA
CDR3 protein: CASSLIPDKNTGELFF
CDR3 DNA: TGTGCCAGCAGCTTGATTCCGGACAAGAACACCGGGGAGCTGTTTTTT

J gene: TRBJ2-7
D gene: TRBD2
V gene: TRBV4-3
clone size: few
CDR3 protein: CASSQAVVAGSYEQYF
CDR3 DNA: TGCGCCAGCAGTCAAGCCGTGGTAGCGGGATCCTACGAGCAGTACTTC

J gene: TRBJ2-5
D gene: TRBD2
V gene: TRBV28
clone size: NA
CDR3 protein: CASLAGKETQYF
CDR3 DNA: TGTGCCAGTCTAGCGGGAAAAGAGACCCAGTACTTC

J gene: TRBJ1-1
D gene: NA
V gene: TRBV14
clone size: NA
CDR3 protein: CASRFGPQGTEAFF
CDR3 DNA: TGTGCCAGCAGGTTCGGTCCCCAGGGAACTGAAGCTTTCTTT

J gene: TRBJ2-7
D gene: NA
V gene: TRBV19
clone size: NA
CDR3 protein: CASSRQVAAYEQYF
CDR3 DNA: TGTGCCAGTAGTCGGCAGGTAGCGGCCTACGAGCAGTACTTC

J gene: TRBJ1-3
D gene: NA
V gene: TRBV2
clone size: NA
CDR3 protein: CASSELSTRSGNTIYF
CDR3 DNA: TGTGCCAGCAGTGAGCTTTCCACACGCTCTGGAAACACCATATATTTT

J gene: TRBJ2-3
D gene: TRBD2
V gene: TRBV9
clone size: NA
CDR3 protein: CASSEADRGLAGTDTQYF
CDR3 DNA: TGTGCCAGCAGCGAGGCGGACCGTGGACTAGCGGGCACAGATACGCAGTATTTT

J gene: TRBJ1-1
D gene: TRBD1
V gene: TRBV6-5
clone size: NA
CDR3 protein: CASSYAGQGATEAFF
CDR3 DNA: TGTGCCAGCAGTTACGCCGGACAGGGGGCCACTGAAGCTTTCTTT

J gene: TRBJ1-2
D gene: TRBD1
V gene: TRBV5-1
clone size: NA
CDR3 protein: CASSTAGTGLTGDYGYTF
CDR3 DNA: TGCGCCAGCAGCACTGCCGGGACAGGCCTAACTGGGGACTATGGCTACACCTTC

J gene: TRBJ1-2
D gene: NA
V gene: TRBV10-1
clone size: NA
CDR3 protein: CASSSSQGSGYTF
CDR3 DNA: TGCGCCAGCAGTTCATCCCAGGGAAGTGGCTACACCTTC

J gene: TRBJ1-4
D gene: TRBD1
V gene: TRBV6-5
clone size: once
CDR3 protein: CASSWGQGATNEKLFF
CDR3 DNA: TGTGCCAGCAGTTGGGGACAGGGGGCAACTAATGAAAAACTGTTTTTT

J gene: TRBJ1-5
D gene: NA
V gene: TRBV7-8
clone size: NA
CDR3 protein: CASSLGEIHQPQHF
CDR3 DNA: TGTGCCAGCAGCTTAGGGGAGATCCATCAGCCCCAGCATTTT

J gene: TRBJ1-1
D gene: NA
V gene: TRBV7-9
clone size: NA
CDR3 protein: CATPQGMNTEAFF
CDR3 DNA: TGTGCCACCCCACAGGGTATGAACACTGAAGCTTTCTTT

J gene: TRBJ1-1
D gene: TRBD1
V gene: TRBV6-6
clone size: NA
CDR3 protein: CASSKKTSQGAEAFF
CDR3 DNA: TGTGCCAGCAGTAAAAAGACCTCGCAGGGGGCTGAAGCTTTCTTT

J gene: TRBJ2-7
D gene: NA
V gene: TRBV6-1
clone size: many
CDR3 protein: CASPGSLRSSYEQYF
CDR3 DNA: TGTGCCAGCCCGGGTTCGTTGAGGAGCTCCTACGAGCAGTACTTC

J gene: TRBJ1-1
D gene: TRBD1
V gene: TRBV7-2
clone size: NA
CDR3 protein: CASSLRGPQNTEAFF
CDR3 DNA: TGTGCCAGCAGCTTAAGGGGGCCCCAAAACACTGAAGCTTTCTTT

J gene: TRBJ1-5
D gene: NA
V gene: TRBV7-9
clone size: once
CDR3 protein: CASSSSGRNQPQHF
CDR3 DNA: TGTGCCAGCAGCTCCAGCGGGAGGAATCAGCCCCAGCATTTT

J gene: TRBJ2-1
D gene: TRBD1
V gene: TRBV7-7
clone size: NA
CDR3 protein: CASSFSRDRYNEQFF
CDR3 DNA: TGTGCCAGCAGCTTCAGCCGGGACAGGTACAATGAGCAGTTCTTC

J gene: TRBJ2-7
D gene: TRBD1
V gene: TRBV6-6
clone size: NA
CDR3 protein: CASSPDRGTSYEQYF
CDR3 DNA: TGTGCCAGCAGCCCGGACAGGGGAACCTCCTACGAGCAGTACTTC